The clone carrying this T cell receptor (beta chain) was seen only a few times. Its antigen is undetermined. The source of the sample is a study of beta chain features in type 1 diabetes. The V and J ends lost 5 bases and 1 base respectively, with 15 bases between them. The CDR3 has 16 amino acids. The germline CDR1 and CDR2 sequences are LGHNT and FRNRAP. Purities over 98% were achieved in all sorted populations. Study-wide results and limits: TCRB CDR3s from Type 1 diabetes patients were moderately but significantly shorter in all four CD4+ subsets.

The authors reverse transcribed all of the isolated RNA, so sequencing captured expressed TCRB transcripts. Sequencing was performed with immunoSEQ multiplex PCR; in TCRdb, only in-frame clones are kept and a portion is missing. The data contain around 650,000 clones, 9.5% to 15% of them singletons. The chain recombines TRBV12-5 with TRBJ2-4; possible D gene TRBD1, 6 bases. The source is a man aged 30-40 years with type 1 diabetes. Material: naive CD4+ T cells from blood. The CDR3 region has the DNA TGTGCTAGTGGTACTTCCAGGGGTTTGGCCAAAAACATTCAGTACTTC. It specifies CASGTSRGLAKNIQYF. The full variable domain, its missing parts supplied by reference TRBV12-5 and TRBJ2-4, is DARVTQTPRHKVTEMGQEVTMRCQPILGHNTVFWYRQTMMQGLELLAYFRNRAPLDDSGMPKDRFSAEMPDATLATLKIQPSEPRDSAVYFCASGTSRGLAKNIQYFGAGTRLSVL.